The 20 T cell receptor beta chains below were found in one sample sequenced in a study of sequential checkpoint blockade in melanoma. The treatment: randomized to nivolumab then ipilimumab (arm A) or the reverse (arm B). Profiled with immunoSEQ multiplex PCR; TCRdb holds only in-frame clones, not every one. The table shows 25,000 to 30,000 clones, with approximately 80% occurring only once. The specimen was CD8+ T cells sorted from blood (inferred from file names), collected from a patient given nivolumab and ipilimumab in sequence. Source of these receptors: a human donor with melanoma.

This clone has just one count. The chain uses TRBV6-1 and TRBJ1-4; possible D gene TRBD1, 5 bases. The CDR3 is made up of 15 amino acids. The V gene's germline CDR1 is MNHNS and CDR2 SASEGT. Deletions cut 0 bases from V and 4 bases from J, with 9 bases between. CDR3 protein: CASSEAAGVNEKLFF. The CDR3 DNA is TGTGCCAGCAGTGAAGCGGCGGGGGTTAATGAAAAACTGTTTTTT.

The rearrangement links TRBV6-5 to TRBJ2-1; TRBD1 matches at 11 bases. The CDR3 is made up of 16 amino acids. Germline-derived CDR1 and CDR2 are MNHEY and SVGAGI. The trim removed 0 bases at V and 7 bases at J, leaving 5 bases unmatched. The CDR3 DNA follows: TGTGCCAGCAGTTACTCTGTTGGGACAGGGGGTAATGAGCAGTTCTTC. This gives the protein CASSYSVGTGGNEQFF.

This clone was picked up one time. The rearrangement links TRBV5-6 to TRBJ2-7, with D unresolved. V was trimmed by 1 base and J by 0 bases, leaving 14 bases between them. Per germline, CDR1 SGHDT and CDR2 YYEEEE. The CDR3 consists of 16 residues. CDR3 residues: CASSLTLGERSYEQYF. CDR3 DNA: TGTGCCAGCAGCTTGACTTTGGGCGAACGCTCCTACGAGCAGTACTTC.

The V gene is TRBV7-9, the J gene TRBJ2-5; 7 bases align to TRBD1. Germline-derived CDR1 and CDR2 are SEHNR and FQNEAQ (reference sequence). The V segment lost 5 bases and the J segment 2 bases; nucleotides outside the gene matches: 8. CDR3 length equals 15 residues. The CDR3 sequence: CASSGRGSGQETQYF. The CDR3 DNA follows: TGTGCCAGCAGCGGCAGGGGGTCCGGGCAAGAGACCCAGTACTTC.

The chain recombines TRBV28 with TRBJ1-5; 9 positions agree with TRBD1. J was trimmed by 4 bases and V by 5 bases; bases with no gene match: 9. Germline V gives CDR1 MDHEN, CDR2 SYDVKM. This CDR3 has 16 residues. The CDR3 region has the DNA TGTGCCAGCAGTGTCGAAACCGGGACAGGGAATCAGCCCCAGCATTTT. Translated: CASSVETGTGNQPQHF.

V gene TRBV5-5 combines with J gene TRBJ2-5; 12 bases align to TRBD2. Germline CDR1 is SGHKS and CDR2 is YYEKEE (reference sequence). This CDR3 has 17 amino acids. Unmatched junction bases numbered 8, after V lost 0 bases and J lost 5 bases. The DNA for the CDR3 is TGTGCCAGCAGCTTGGAGCTAGCGGGGGGGCCTGGGGAGACCCAGTACTTC. As protein: CASSLELAGGPGETQYF.

The chain carries TRBV9 and TRBJ1-1; the D is unclear. The CDR3 is made up of 14 amino acids. Germline V gives CDR1 SGDLS, CDR2 YYNGEE. The V end lost 4 bases, the J end lost 11 bases, and 21 bases lay between the germline ends. The CDR3 loop is CASSQDRSGNGAFF. CDR3 nucleotides: TGTGCCAGCAGCCAAGACCGATCCGGGAACGGGGCTTTCTTT.

V usage is TRBV29-1 and J usage is TRBJ2-4; TRBD2 is a possible D gene (6 bases). Trimming took 4 bases from V and 3 from J, leaving 10 bases between them. Germline loops: CDR1 SQVTM, CDR2 ANQGSEA. The CDR3 has 13 residues. The DNA of the CDR3 is TGCAGCGTTGCTGGAGGGTACAAAAACATTCAGTACTTC. It encodes CSVAGGYKNIQYF.

V gene TRBV27 combines with J gene TRBJ1-2, with TRBD1 matching over 9 bases. This CDR3 has 15 amino acids. Germline lookup yields CDR1 MNHEY and CDR2 SMNVEV (reference sequence). V lost 10 bases to trimming and J lost 5 bases; unmatched junction nucleotides: 14. The CDR3: CATAPTGTGRYGYTF. The CDR3 DNA sequence: TGTGCCACCGCCCCAACCGGGACAGGGCGGTATGGCTACACCTTC.

The chain has TRBV18 and TRBJ2-1, with TRBD1 matching over 7 bases. Trimming at V came to 6 bases and at J to 2 bases, leaving 7 bases not matched to a gene. CDR1 KGHSH and CDR2 LQKENI come from the germline V gene. The CDR3 spans 15 residues. The CDR3 loop reads CASSTDRSPYNEQFF. CDR3 in DNA: TGTGCCAGCTCGACGGACAGGAGCCCCTACAATGAGCAGTTCTTC. Together with reference TRBV18 and TRBJ2-1, the CDR3 gives the full variable domain: NAGVMQNPRHLVRRRGQEARLRCSPMKGHSHVYWYRQLPEEGLKFMVYLQKENIIDESGMPKERFSAEFPKEGPSILRIQQVVRGDSAAYFCASSTDRSPYNEQFFGPGTRLTVL.

This chain uses TRBV6-6 with TRBJ2-3, with 7 bases identical to TRBD2. Per the germline V gene, CDR1 is MNHNY and CDR2 is SVGAGI (reference sequence). The CDR3 has 16 residues. V lost 2 bases and J lost 3; bases outside the gene matches: 8. The CDR3 DNA follows: TGTGCCAGCAGTTACCTCAGGACTAGTATGACAGATACGCAGTATTTT. Its translation: CASSYLRTSMTDTQYF.

The rearrangement links TRBV21-1 to TRBJ1-5; the table's D call, TRBD1, was not checked against the DNA. TRBV21-1 is a documented pseudogene. The CDR3 is made up of 15 amino acids. The DNA for the CDR3 is TGTGCCAGCAGCAAAGTAGACCAGGGGAATCAGCCCCAGCATTTT. It is translated as CASSKVDQGNQPQHF.

The genes are TRBV27 and TRBJ2-1; 9 bases map to TRBD1. CDR1 MNHEY and CDR2 SMNVEV come from the germline V gene (reference sequence). Germline trimming cut 6 bases from V and 4 bases from J; bases unmatched to any gene: 7. The CDR3 length is 15 residues. In DNA, the CDR3 is TGTGCCAGCAGCCCCGGGACAGGGTTATACAATGAGCAGTTCTTC. It encodes CASSPGTGLYNEQFF.

The V and J genes are TRBV2 and TRBJ1-4, with 7 bases fitting TRBD1. Germline V gene sequence: CDR1 SNHLY, CDR2 FYNNEI. V trimming: 10 bases; J trimming: 4 bases; junction bases outside the gene matches: 6. This CDR3 has 13 residues. CDR3 DNA sequence: TGTGCCATTTCAGGGGGACTTAATGAAAAACTGTTTTTT. Encoded protein: CAISGGLNEKLFF.

V and J are TRBV5-1 and TRBJ2-1; tentative D call: TRBD2 (6 bases). V was clipped by 2 bases and J by 1 base, with 10 bases between them. The CDR3 has 15 residues. Germline values: CDR1 SGHRS, CDR2 YFSETQ. The CDR3 nucleotides are TGCGCCAGCAGCTTACCGGGGGAGTCCTACAATGAGCAGTTCTTC. It specifies CASSLPGESYNEQFF.

The rearrangement links TRBV5-4 to TRBJ2-2; perhaps TRBD1 as D (6 bases). Trimming cost V 1 base and J 1 base, with 8 bases left between them. The V gene's germline CDR1 is SGHNT and CDR2 YYREEE (reference sequence). This CDR3 spans 15 amino acids. The CDR3 spells CASSLTGWNTGELFF. DNA of the CDR3: TGTGCCAGCAGCTTGACAGGGTGGAACACCGGGGAGCTGTTTTTT.

The chain carries TRBV11-2 and TRBJ2-3; 7 nucleotides line up with TRBD1. The CDR3 sequence is 16 residues long. In germline, CDR1 is SGHAT, CDR2 FQNNGV. V gave up 1 base and J gave up 2 bases; unmatched junction bases: 6. The CDR3 here is CASSLGQGVPTDTQYF. Written as DNA, the CDR3 is TGTGCCAGCAGCTTAGGGCAGGGGGTCCCCACAGATACGCAGTATTTT. Together with reference TRBV11-2 and TRBJ2-3, the CDR3 gives the full variable domain: EAGVAQSPRYKIIEKRQSVAFWCNPISGHATLYWYQQILGQGPKLLIQFQNNGVVDDSQLPKDRFSAERLKGVDSTLKIQPAKLEDSAVYLCASSLGQGVPTDTQYFGPGTRLTVL.

The chain has TRBV11-1 and TRBJ2-3; D is unresolved. In germline, CDR1 is SGHAT, CDR2 FQDESV (reference sequence). The CDR3 contains 12 residues. V was cut by 4 bases and J by 2 bases, with 4 bases left in between. This CDR3 is CASSSYTDTQYF. For the CDR3, the DNA is TGTGCCAGCAGCTCGTACACAGATACGCAGTATTTT.

A few counts support this clone. V usage is TRBV7-2 and J usage is TRBJ2-5; perhaps TRBD2 as D (5 bases). CDR3 length: 16 residues. With 3 bases removed from V and 2 bases from J, the gap between germline ends came to 16 bases. The germline gives CDR1 SGHTA, CDR2 FQGNSA. The CDR3 DNA reads TGTGCCAGCAGCTTGAGGGAACTGATTAAACAAGAGACCCAGTACTTC. It specifies CASSLRELIKQETQYF.

J is TRBJ2-5 and V is TRBV5-1, with D unclear. The J call is uncertain, as TRBJ2-7 better fits the DNA end. This CDR3 has 13 amino acids. The germline V gene encodes CDR1 SGHRS and CDR2 YFSETQ. In nucleotides, the CDR3 is TGCGCCAGCAGCTTGCGCGGAAGCTACGAGCAGTACTTC. Translated: CASSLRGSYEQYF.